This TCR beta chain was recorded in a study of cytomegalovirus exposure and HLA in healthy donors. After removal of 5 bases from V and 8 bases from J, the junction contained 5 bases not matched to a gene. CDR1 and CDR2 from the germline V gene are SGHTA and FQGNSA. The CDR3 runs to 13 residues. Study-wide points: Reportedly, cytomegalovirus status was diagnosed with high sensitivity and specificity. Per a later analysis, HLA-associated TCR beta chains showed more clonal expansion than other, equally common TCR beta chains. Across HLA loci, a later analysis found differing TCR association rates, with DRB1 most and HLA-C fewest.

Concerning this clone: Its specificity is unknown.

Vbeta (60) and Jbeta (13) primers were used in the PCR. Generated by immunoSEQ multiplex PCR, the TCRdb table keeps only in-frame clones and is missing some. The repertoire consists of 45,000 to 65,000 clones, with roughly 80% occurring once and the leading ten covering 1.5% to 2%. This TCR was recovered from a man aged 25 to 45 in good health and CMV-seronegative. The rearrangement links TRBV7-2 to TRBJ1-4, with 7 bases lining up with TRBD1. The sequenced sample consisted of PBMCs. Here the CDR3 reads CASSADRVEKLFF. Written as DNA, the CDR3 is TGTGCCAGCAGCGCCGACAGGGTGGAAAAACTGTTTTTT.